The next 4 T cell receptor beta chains were all read from a single sample in a study of blood T cell repertoires in COVID-19. Produced via immunoSEQ multiplex PCR; TCRdb's table is partial and in-frame only. The repertoire has 270,000 or so clones, approximately 83% of them found once; the top ten carry about an eighth. The sequenced sample consisted of peripheral blood. All receptors derive from a human donor in a cohort sampled during active COVID-19.

The V and J genes are TRBV4-2 and TRBJ2-5, with 8 nucleotides matching TRBD1. CDR3 length: 14 residues. J was trimmed by 4 bases and V by 2 bases; bases with no gene match: 3. Germline lookup yields CDR1 LGHNA and CDR2 YNFKEQ. DNA of the CDR3: TGTGCCAGCAGCCAAAACGACAGGGGAGAGACCCAGTACTTC. It yields the protein CASSQNDRGETQYF.

The chain uses TRBV5-1 and TRBJ2-2; tentative D call: TRBD1 (6 bases). The CDR3 is made up of 13 amino acids. Between the trimmed V and J ends, which lost 4 bases and 5 bases, there was a span of 9 bases. Germline values: CDR1 SGHRS, CDR2 YFSETQ. The CDR3 is CASSPDSTGELFF. CDR3 in DNA: TGCGCCAGCAGCCCGGACAGTACCGGGGAGCTGTTTTTT.

The gene calls are TRBV6-1 and TRBJ2-1; 9 nucleotides match TRBD2. The CDR3 is 16 amino acids. In germline, CDR1 is MNHNS, CDR2 SASEGT. The V and J ends lost 0 bases and 4 bases, in that order; junction bases with no gene match: 4. The CDR3 sequence: CASSEASSGTYNEQFF. The CDR3 bases are TGTGCCAGCAGTGAAGCGTCTAGCGGGACATACAATGAGCAGTTCTTC.

This chain uses TRBV14 with TRBJ2-3; D is uncertain. In germline, CDR1 is SGHDN, CDR2 FVKESK. This CDR3 contains 13 residues. V lost 1 base, J lost 0 bases, and 2 bases lay in between. CDR3 amino acids: CASSQVSTDTQYF. CDR3 DNA: TGTGCCAGCAGCCAAGTAAGCACAGATACGCAGTATTTT.